A selection of T cell receptor beta chains follows, all from one sample in a study of blood T cell repertoires in COVID-19. The table came from immunoSEQ multiplex PCR; TCRdb's copy has only in-frame clones and leaves some out. Of around 430,000 clones detected, around nine tenths appear once; the ten largest clones hold roughly 10%. The sequenced sample consisted of PBMCs or T cells enriched from blood (not recorded which). Every receptor here comes from a woman aged 45-65 years who had recovered from COVID-19. CDR3s include the opening cysteine and the closing phenylalanine or tryptophan. The order of the fields is clone size, V gene, D gene, J gene, CDR3 protein, CDR3 DNA. The D gene is left open where the match is weak. Only some rows state a clone size, as once, few, many or a class for expanded clones.

abundance: .; v_gene: TRBV4-1; d_gene: .; j_gene: TRBJ2-6; CDR3aa: CASSLQILGAGANVLTF; CDR3nt: TGCGCCAGCAGCCTGCAAATTCTGGGGGCCGGGGCCAACGTCCTGACTTTC
abundance: once; v_gene: TRBV28; d_gene: TRBD1; j_gene: TRBJ1-2; CDR3aa: CASSFRDSYGYTF; CDR3nt: TGTGCCAGCAGTTTTAGGGACAGCTATGGCTACACCTTC
abundance: .; v_gene: TRBV2; d_gene: .; j_gene: TRBJ2-4; CDR3aa: CASGPRGGGNIQYF; CDR3nt: TGTGCCAGCGGACCTAGGGGGGGAGGGAACATTCAGTACTTC
abundance: few; v_gene: TRBV7-9; d_gene: .; j_gene: TRBJ1-6; CDR3aa: CASSLGYQGDNSPLHF; CDR3nt: TGTGCCAGCAGCTTAGGTTACCAGGGCGATAATTCACCCCTCCACTTT
abundance: .; v_gene: TRBV3-1/TRBV3-2; d_gene: TRBD2; j_gene: TRBJ2-7; CDR3aa: CASSQQPSGGSEQYF; CDR3nt: TGTGCCAGCAGCCAACAGCCTAGCGGGGGGAGTGAGCAGTACTTC
abundance: .; v_gene: TRBV30; d_gene: TRBD1; j_gene: TRBJ1-3; CDR3aa: CAWSKGTAGNTIYF; CDR3nt: TGTGCCTGGAGTAAAGGGACAGCTGGAAACACCATATATTTT
abundance: .; v_gene: TRBV28; d_gene: .; j_gene: TRBJ1-2; CDR3aa: CASSLYSSLGGGYTF; CDR3nt: TGTGCCAGCAGTTTGTACAGTTCCCTGGGGGGAGGCTACACCTTC
abundance: .; v_gene: TRBV4-3; d_gene: .; j_gene: TRBJ1-5; CDR3aa: CASSQTGPGQPQHF; CDR3nt: TGCGCCAGCAGCCAAACGGGTCCGGGTCAGCCCCAGCATTTT
abundance: .; v_gene: TRBV7-2; d_gene: .; j_gene: TRBJ1-5; CDR3aa: CASSLVYGNNQPQHF; CDR3nt: TGTGCCAGCAGCTTAGTGTACGGGAATAATCAGCCCCAGCATTTT
abundance: once; v_gene: TRBV19; d_gene: .; j_gene: TRBJ1-1; CDR3aa: CASRHFNRDTEAFF; CDR3nt: TGTGCCAGTAGGCACTTTAACAGGGACACTGAAGCTTTCTTT
abundance: once; v_gene: TRBV4-2; d_gene: .; j_gene: TRBJ1-5; CDR3aa: CASSPSGGGNQPQHF; CDR3nt: TGTGCCAGCAGCCCATCGGGAGGGGGTAATCAGCCCCAGCATTTT
abundance: few; v_gene: TRBV3-1/TRBV3-2; d_gene: .; j_gene: TRBJ1-3; CDR3aa: CASSLTASGNTIYF; CDR3nt: TGTGCCAGCAGTCTGACAGCCTCTGGAAACACCATATATTTT
abundance: .; v_gene: TRBV15; d_gene: .; j_gene: TRBJ1-1; CDR3aa: CATSYSRTEAFF; CDR3nt: TGTGCCACCAGCTACAGCAGGACAGAAGCTTTCTTT
abundance: .; v_gene: TRBV6-5; d_gene: TRBD1; j_gene: TRBJ1-2; CDR3aa: CASRAGQDTNYGYTF; CDR3nt: TGTGCCAGCAGGGCGGGACAGGATACTAACTATGGCTACACCTTC